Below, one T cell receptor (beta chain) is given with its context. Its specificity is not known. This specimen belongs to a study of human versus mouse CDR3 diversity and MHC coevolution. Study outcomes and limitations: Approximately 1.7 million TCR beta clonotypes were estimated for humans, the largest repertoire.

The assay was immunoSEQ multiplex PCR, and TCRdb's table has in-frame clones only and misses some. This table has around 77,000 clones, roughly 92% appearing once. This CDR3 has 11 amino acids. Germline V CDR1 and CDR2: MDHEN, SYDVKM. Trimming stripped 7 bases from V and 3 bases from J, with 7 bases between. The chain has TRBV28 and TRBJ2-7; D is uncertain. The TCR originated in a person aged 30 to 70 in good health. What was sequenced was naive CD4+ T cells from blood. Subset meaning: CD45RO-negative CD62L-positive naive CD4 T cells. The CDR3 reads CASTGFYEQYF. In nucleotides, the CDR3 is TGTGCCAGCACCGGTTTCTACGAGCAGTACTTC.